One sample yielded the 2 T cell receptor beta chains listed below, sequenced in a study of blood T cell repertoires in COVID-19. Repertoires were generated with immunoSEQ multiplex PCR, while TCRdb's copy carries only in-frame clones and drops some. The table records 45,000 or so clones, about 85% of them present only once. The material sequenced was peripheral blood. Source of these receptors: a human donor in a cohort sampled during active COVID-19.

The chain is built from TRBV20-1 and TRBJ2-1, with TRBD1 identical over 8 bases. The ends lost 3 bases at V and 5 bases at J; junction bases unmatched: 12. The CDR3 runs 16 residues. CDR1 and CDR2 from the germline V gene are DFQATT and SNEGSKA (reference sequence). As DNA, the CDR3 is TGCAGTGCTAGTCCCCTCGGACAGGGTATTAACAATGAGCAGTTCTTC. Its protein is CSASPLGQGINNEQFF.

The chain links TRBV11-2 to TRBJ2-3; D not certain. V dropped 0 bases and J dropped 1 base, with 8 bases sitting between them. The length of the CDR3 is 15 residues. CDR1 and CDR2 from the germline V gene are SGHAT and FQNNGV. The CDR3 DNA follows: TGTGCCAGCAGCTTAGACCCTATTCGCACAGATACGCAGTATTTT. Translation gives CASSLDPIRTDTQYF.